These T cell receptor beta chains were read from a single sample in a study of control samples from healthy donors and cancer patients. The protocol was immunoSEQ multiplex PCR, while the TCRdb copy is restricted to in-frame clones and leaves out a portion. This table holds about 150,000 clones, about 94% found once. Sequenced material: blood. These receptors were collected from a man aged 35-49 years in good health. CDR3s include the opening cysteine and the closing phenylalanine or tryptophan. Fields, in order: clone size, J gene, D gene, V gene, CDR3 DNA, CDR3 protein. D genes are given only for firm matches. Some rows mark clone size as missing; the rest say once, few, many or name a class of expanded clone.

clone size: -
J gene: TRBJ2-5
D gene: -
V gene: TRBV7-8
CDR3 DNA: TGTGCCTCCGGGGCGCAAGAGACCCAGTACTTC
CDR3 protein: CASGAQETQYF

clone size: -
J gene: TRBJ1-5
D gene: -
V gene: TRBV5-5
CDR3 DNA: TGTGCCAGCAGCATGACCGGGACGTATAATCAGCCCCAGCATTTT
CDR3 protein: CASSMTGTYNQPQHF

clone size: -
J gene: TRBJ1-5
D gene: -
V gene: TRBV30
CDR3 DNA: TGTGCCTGGAGTGTTCAAAGAAACGGCAATCAGCCCCAGCATTTT
CDR3 protein: CAWSVQRNGNQPQHF

clone size: -
J gene: TRBJ1-2
D gene: -
V gene: TRBV5-1
CDR3 DNA: TGCGCCAGCAGCCCCGACGGATTTAACTATGGCTACACCTTC
CDR3 protein: CASSPDGFNYGYTF

clone size: -
J gene: TRBJ1-2
D gene: TRBD1
V gene: TRBV5-4
CDR3 DNA: TGTGCCAGCAGCCTTACAGGGGAAAGCGGCTACACCTTC
CDR3 protein: CASSLTGESGYTF

clone size: -
J gene: TRBJ2-3
D gene: -
V gene: TRBV27
CDR3 DNA: TGTGCCAGCAGTTTATTAGACTACACAGATACGCAGTATTTT
CDR3 protein: CASSLLDYTDTQYF

clone size: -
J gene: TRBJ2-7
D gene: TRBD1
V gene: TRBV4-3
CDR3 DNA: TGCGCCAGCAGCCAAGGCTCCGGGACAGGGGCGTACGAGCAGTACTTC
CDR3 protein: CASSQGSGTGAYEQYF

clone size: -
J gene: TRBJ1-2
D gene: -
V gene: TRBV5-4
CDR3 DNA: TGTGCCAGCAGCCCTGGGACGGACGGGCGTGGCTACACCTTC
CDR3 protein: CASSPGTDGRGYTF

clone size: -
J gene: TRBJ2-1
D gene: TRBD2
V gene: TRBV11-2
CDR3 DNA: TGTGCCAGCAGCTTACTCGGGGGGGCAAATGAGCAGTTCTTC
CDR3 protein: CASSLLGGANEQFF

clone size: -
J gene: TRBJ1-4
D gene: -
V gene: TRBV5-5
CDR3 DNA: TGTGCCAGCAGCTTTACCTGGGGTGAAAAACTGTTTTTT
CDR3 protein: CASSFTWGEKLFF

clone size: -
J gene: TRBJ1-2
D gene: -
V gene: TRBV27
CDR3 DNA: TGTGCCAGCAGGCCAGAGGGGCGGGGGAGAGCTTCTAACTATGGCTACACCTTC
CDR3 protein: CASRPEGRGRASNYGYTF

clone size: -
J gene: TRBJ1-2
D gene: -
V gene: TRBV12-5
CDR3 DNA: TGTGCTAGTGGTTTGGGGCTCTACCCCGAGGGAGATGGCTACACCTTC
CDR3 protein: CASGLGLYPEGDGYTF

clone size: -
J gene: TRBJ2-2
D gene: TRBD1
V gene: TRBV4-1
CDR3 DNA: TGCGCCAGCAGCCAAGCCCCCGTGGGACAGGGAGATACCGGGGAGCTGTTTTTT
CDR3 protein: CASSQAPVGQGDTGELFF

clone size: -
J gene: TRBJ2-3
D gene: TRBD1
V gene: TRBV27
CDR3 DNA: TGTGCCAGCAGTTCCCTGGGACAGGGGGCGGGAGATACGCAGTATTTT
CDR3 protein: CASSSLGQGAGDTQYF

clone size: -
J gene: TRBJ1-5
D gene: -
V gene: TRBV4-1
CDR3 DNA: TGCGCCAGCAGCCAATTCCTCCAGGGAATAGAGCCCCAGCATTTT
CDR3 protein: CASSQFLQGIEPQHF

clone size: once
J gene: TRBJ2-1
D gene: -
V gene: TRBV3-1/TRBV3-2
CDR3 DNA: TGTGCCAGCAGCCAAGATGGGGGGAGCTCCTACAATGAGCAGTTCTTC
CDR3 protein: CASSQDGGSSYNEQFF

clone size: -
J gene: TRBJ1-1
D gene: -
V gene: TRBV9
CDR3 DNA: TGTGCCAGCAGCGTAGGAGACACTGAAGCTTTCTTT
CDR3 protein: CASSVGDTEAFF

clone size: -
J gene: TRBJ1-6
D gene: -
V gene: TRBV5-6
CDR3 DNA: TGTGCCAGCAAGCTGACAGGCGGAAATTCACCCCTCCACTTT
CDR3 protein: CASKLTGGNSPLHF

clone size: -
J gene: TRBJ1-6
D gene: -
V gene: TRBV7-3
CDR3 DNA: TGTGCCAGCAGCTTAAGCGGGCAAAATTCACCCCTCCACTTT
CDR3 protein: CASSLSGQNSPLHF

clone size: -
J gene: TRBJ1-1
D gene: -
V gene: TRBV29-1
CDR3 DNA: TGCAGCGTTGATGGGGGGGCAAGAAACACTGAAGCTTTCTTT
CDR3 protein: CSVDGGARNTEAFF

clone size: -
J gene: TRBJ1-5
D gene: TRBD1
V gene: TRBV18
CDR3 DNA: TGTGCCAGCTCACCCTTCGACAGGGACGGCAATCAGCCCCAGCATTTT
CDR3 protein: CASSPFDRDGNQPQHF

clone size: -
J gene: TRBJ2-7
D gene: TRBD2
V gene: TRBV5-1
CDR3 DNA: TGCGCCAGCGGTCCCGGGACTAGCGGACCCTACGAGCAGTACTTC
CDR3 protein: CASGPGTSGPYEQYF

clone size: -
J gene: TRBJ1-2
D gene: -
V gene: TRBV14
CDR3 DNA: TGTGCCAGCAGCCAAGATCCCCTGACAAGCTATGGCTACACCTTC
CDR3 protein: CASSQDPLTSYGYTF

clone size: -
J gene: TRBJ1-1
D gene: -
V gene: TRBV5-1
CDR3 DNA: TGCGCCAGCAGCCGAGCCCAGGGGAACACTGAAGCTTTCTTT
CDR3 protein: CASSRAQGNTEAFF

clone size: -
J gene: TRBJ1-6
D gene: -
V gene: TRBV12-3/TRBV12-4
CDR3 DNA: TGTGCCAGCAGTTCACTCTGGGCACCCCTCCACTTT
CDR3 protein: CASSSLWAPLHF

clone size: -
J gene: TRBJ1-2
D gene: -
V gene: TRBV19
CDR3 DNA: TGTGCCAGTAGTATCAGTAGGGGGACTGGTTATGGCTACACCTTC
CDR3 protein: CASSISRGTGYGYTF

clone size: -
J gene: TRBJ1-5
D gene: -
V gene: TRBV6-2/TRBV6-3
CDR3 DNA: TGTGCCAGCAGCCCGACGGGGTCATCTCAGCCCCAGCATTTT
CDR3 protein: CASSPTGSSQPQHF

clone size: -
J gene: TRBJ1-3
D gene: -
V gene: TRBV4-3
CDR3 DNA: TGCGCCAGCAGCCTAAGAGGGAACACCATATATTTT
CDR3 protein: CASSLRGNTIYF